Reported below is one TCR beta chain. Its antigen is not identified. This specimen belongs to a study of CXCR3-negative and CXCR3-positive naive CD8 T cells. Study-level results: Naive cells with CXCR3 showed TRB CDR3s that were more hydrophobic than those in CXCR3-negative naive cells.

Germline V CDR1 and CDR2: MNHEY, SVGAGI. The CDR3 loop spans 14 amino acids. UMI-labeled 5' RACE TRB cDNA libraries were prepared from the cells. TCRdb re-called the 5' RACE reads and gives one entry per CDR3 protein, without DNA. Its table records 70,000 to 95,000 distinct CDR3 sequences. Sequenced: naive CXCR3- CD8+ T cells from blood. Subset: CD45RO-CCR7+CD27+CD95- naive CD8+ T cells lacking CXCR3 (TNR3-). The gene calls are TRBV6-5 and TRBJ2-2; the D gene TCRdb calls, TRBD1, cannot be checked with no DNA. This sequence was found in a human donor in good health. Some clones in this sample may be carry-over from other donors' samples. The CDR3: CASPTRGSGGELFF.